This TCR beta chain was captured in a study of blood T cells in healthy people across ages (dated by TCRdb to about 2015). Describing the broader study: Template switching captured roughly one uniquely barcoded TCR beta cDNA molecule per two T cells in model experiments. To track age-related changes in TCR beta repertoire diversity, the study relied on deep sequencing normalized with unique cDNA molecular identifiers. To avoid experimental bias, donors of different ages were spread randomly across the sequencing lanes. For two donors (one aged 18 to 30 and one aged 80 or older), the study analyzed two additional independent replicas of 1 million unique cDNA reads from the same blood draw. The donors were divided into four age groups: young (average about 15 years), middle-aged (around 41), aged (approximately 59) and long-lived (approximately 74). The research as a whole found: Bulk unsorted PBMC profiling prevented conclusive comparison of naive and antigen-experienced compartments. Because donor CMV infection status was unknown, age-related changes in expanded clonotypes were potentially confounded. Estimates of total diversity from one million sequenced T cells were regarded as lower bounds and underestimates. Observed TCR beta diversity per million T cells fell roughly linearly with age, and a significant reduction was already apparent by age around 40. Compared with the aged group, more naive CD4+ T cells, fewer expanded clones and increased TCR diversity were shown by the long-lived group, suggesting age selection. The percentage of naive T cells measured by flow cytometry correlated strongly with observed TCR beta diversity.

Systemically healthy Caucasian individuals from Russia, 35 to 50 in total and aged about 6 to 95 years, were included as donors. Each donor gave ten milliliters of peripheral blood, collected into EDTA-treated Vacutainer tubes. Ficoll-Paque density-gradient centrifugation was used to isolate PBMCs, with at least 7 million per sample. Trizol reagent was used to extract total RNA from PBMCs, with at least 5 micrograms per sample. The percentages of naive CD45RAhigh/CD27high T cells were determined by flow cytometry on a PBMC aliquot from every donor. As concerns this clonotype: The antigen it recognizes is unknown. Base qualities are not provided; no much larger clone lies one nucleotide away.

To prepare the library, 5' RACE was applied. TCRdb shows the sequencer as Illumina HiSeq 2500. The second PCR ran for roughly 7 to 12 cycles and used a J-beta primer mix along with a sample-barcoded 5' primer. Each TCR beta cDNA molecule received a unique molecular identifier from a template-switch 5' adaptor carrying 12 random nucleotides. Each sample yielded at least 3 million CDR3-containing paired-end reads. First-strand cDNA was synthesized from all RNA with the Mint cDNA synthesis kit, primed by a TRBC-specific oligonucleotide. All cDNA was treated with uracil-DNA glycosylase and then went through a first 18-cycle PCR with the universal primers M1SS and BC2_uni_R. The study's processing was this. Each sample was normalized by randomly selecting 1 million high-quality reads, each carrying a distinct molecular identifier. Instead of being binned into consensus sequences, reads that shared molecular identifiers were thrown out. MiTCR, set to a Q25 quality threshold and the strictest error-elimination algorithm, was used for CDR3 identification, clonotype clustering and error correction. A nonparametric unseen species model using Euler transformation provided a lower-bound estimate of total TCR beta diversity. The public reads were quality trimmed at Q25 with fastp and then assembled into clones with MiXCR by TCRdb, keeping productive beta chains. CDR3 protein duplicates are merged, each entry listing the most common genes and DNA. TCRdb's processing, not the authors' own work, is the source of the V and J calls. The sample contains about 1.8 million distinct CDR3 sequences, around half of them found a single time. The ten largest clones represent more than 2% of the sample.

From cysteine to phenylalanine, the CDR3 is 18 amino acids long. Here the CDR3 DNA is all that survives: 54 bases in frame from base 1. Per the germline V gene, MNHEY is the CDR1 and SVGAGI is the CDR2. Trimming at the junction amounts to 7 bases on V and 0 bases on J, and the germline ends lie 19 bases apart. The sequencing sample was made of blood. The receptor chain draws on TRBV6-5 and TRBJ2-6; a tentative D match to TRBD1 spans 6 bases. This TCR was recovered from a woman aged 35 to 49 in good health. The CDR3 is CASIKRGQSLSGANVLTF. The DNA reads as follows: TGTGCCAGCATTAAACGAGGACAGAGCCTCTCTGGGGCCAACGTCCTGACTTTC.